This T cell receptor beta chain was documented in a study of OX40 agonist ivuxolimab in advanced cancers. Findings and limits, study-wide: Expanded peripheral T-cell antigen specificity went undetermined.

The sampling schedule covered blood at baseline, cycle 4 day 1, and cycle 7 day 1. Libraries were prepared by immunoSEQ multiplex PCR; TCRdb keeps only in-frame clonotypes and omits some of them. Among some 74,000 clones, 88% were seen once, and the ten largest hold about 0.9%. A remark on this clone: Its target is unknown.

V was trimmed by 3 bases and J by 2 bases, leaving 11 bases between them. Germline values: CDR1 SGHVS, CDR2 FQNEAQ. CDR3 length equals 14 residues. Specimen: CD4+ or CD8+ T cells sorted from blood, collected in a trial of the OX40 agonist ivuxolimab. The receptor was derived from an adult with an advanced solid tumor such as melanoma, head and neck, liver or kidney cancer. The J gene is TRBJ2-7, the V gene TRBV7-8; a possible D gene is TRBD1 (6 bases). CDR3 sequence (DNA): TGTGCCAGCAGCTTCAACAGGGACACCTACGAGCAGTACTTC. Its translation is CASSFNRDTYEQYF.